This T cell receptor beta chain emerged from a study of blood T cells in healthy people across ages. Only one count was recorded for this clonotype. A J-beta primer mix and a sample-barcoded 5' primer were used in a second PCR of about 7 to 12 cycles. Each CDR3 protein is one row after TCRdb ran MiXCR on the 5' RACE reads. The table includes over 1,300,000 distinct CDR3 sequences, around 55% detected once. Sequenced material: blood. The source is a man in his late teens or twenties in good health.

The CDR3 protein is CASRQGGASTDTQYF. DNA for the CDR3: TGTGCCAGCCGACAGGGAGGGGCTAGCACAGATACGCAGTATTTT. V gene TRBV21-1 combines with J gene TRBJ2-3; the listed D gene, TRBD1, was not tested against the DNA. TRBV21-1 is annotated as a pseudogene. The CDR3 runs 15 residues.